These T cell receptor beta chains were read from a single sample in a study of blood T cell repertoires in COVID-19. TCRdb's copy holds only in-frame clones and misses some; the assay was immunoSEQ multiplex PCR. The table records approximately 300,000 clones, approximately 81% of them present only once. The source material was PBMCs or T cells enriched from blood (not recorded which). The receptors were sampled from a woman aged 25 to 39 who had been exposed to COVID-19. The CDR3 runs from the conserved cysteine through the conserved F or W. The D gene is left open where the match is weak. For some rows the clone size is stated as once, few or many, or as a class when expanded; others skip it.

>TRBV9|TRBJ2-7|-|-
CASSTGTSGEQYF
TGTGCCAGCAGCACAGGGACCTCGGGCGAGCAGTACTTC
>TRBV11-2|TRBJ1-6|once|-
CASSLNGGPSSYNSPLHF
TGTGCCAGCAGCTTAAACGGGGGGCCGAGCTCCTATAATTCACCCCTCCACTTT
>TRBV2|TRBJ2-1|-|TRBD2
CASTLLAVVVDEQFF
TGTGCCAGCACTTTACTAGCGGTCGTTGTTGATGAGCAGTTCTTC
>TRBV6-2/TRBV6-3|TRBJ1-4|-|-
CASSRGDGINEKLFF
TGTGCCAGCAGTCGGGGGGACGGAATTAATGAAAAACTGTTTTTT
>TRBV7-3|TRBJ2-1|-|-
CASSLTGNNEQFF
TGTGCCAGCAGCTTAACCGGGAACAATGAGCAGTTCTTC
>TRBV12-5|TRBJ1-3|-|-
CASGLVLGRQAGNTIYF
TGTGCTAGTGGTTTGGTCCTTGGGAGGCAGGCGGGAAACACCATATATTTT
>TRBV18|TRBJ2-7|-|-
CASSSTGGEYEQYF
TGTGCCAGCTCCAGTACCGGGGGAGAATACGAGCAGTACTTC
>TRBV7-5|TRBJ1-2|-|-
CARSLEGTGSGYGYTF
TGTGCCAGAAGCTTAGAAGGGACAGGGAGCGGCTATGGCTACACCTTC
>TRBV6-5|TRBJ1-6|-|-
CASTFDSNSPLHF
TGTGCCAGCACCTTTGACAGTAATTCACCCCTCCACTTT
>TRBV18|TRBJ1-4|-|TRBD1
CASSLGDRVAEKLFF
TGTGCCAGCTCACTGGGGGACAGGGTCGCTGAAAAACTGTTTTTT
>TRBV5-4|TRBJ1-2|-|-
CASRAGQSYGYTF
TGTGCCAGCAGGGCTGGGCAGAGCTATGGCTACACCTTC
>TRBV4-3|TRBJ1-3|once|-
CASSQQAGNTIYF
TGCGCCAGCAGCCAGCAGGCCGGAAACACCATATATTTT
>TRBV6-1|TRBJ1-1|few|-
CASSERQGNMNTEAFF
TGTGCCAGCAGTGAACGGCAGGGTAACATGAACACTGAAGCTTTCTTT
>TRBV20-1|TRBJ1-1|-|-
CSASRLDTEAFF
TGCAGTGCTAGTAGACTTGACACTGAAGCTTTCTTT
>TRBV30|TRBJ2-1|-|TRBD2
CAWSETSATHNEQFF
TGTGCCTGGAGTGAGACTAGCGCGACACACAATGAGCAGTTCTTC
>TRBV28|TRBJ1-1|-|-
CASSFQRFEAFF
TGTGCCAGCAGTTTTCAACGGTTTGAAGCTTTCTTT
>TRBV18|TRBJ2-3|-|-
CASSPLPQGGADTQYF
TGTGCCAGCTCACCACTCCCACAGGGGGGGGCAGATACGCAGTATTTT
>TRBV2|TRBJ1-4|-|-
CASSGELNEKLFF
TGTGCCAGCAGTGGAGAGCTGAATGAAAAACTGTTTTTT
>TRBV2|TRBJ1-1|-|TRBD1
CASPERTGVTEAFF
TGTGCCAGTCCAGAAAGGACAGGGGTCACTGAAGCTTTCTTT
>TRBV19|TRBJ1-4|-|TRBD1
CASSFTGQGNEKLFF
TGTGCCAGTAGTTTTACGGGACAGGGAAATGAAAAACTGTTTTTT
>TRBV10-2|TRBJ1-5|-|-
CASSKSEYSNQPQHF
TGCGCCAGCAGTAAGTCAGAGTATAGCAATCAGCCCCAGCATTTT
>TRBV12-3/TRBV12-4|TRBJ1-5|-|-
CASSLLSSQPQHF
TGTGCCAGCAGTTTACTTTCGAGTCAGCCCCAGCATTTT
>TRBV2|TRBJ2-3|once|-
CASGTSGPYTDTQYF
TGTGCCAGCGGAACTTCAGGGCCTTACACAGATACGCAGTATTTT
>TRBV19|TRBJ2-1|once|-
CASSILLANNEQFF
TGTGCCAGTAGTATTTTATTAGCGAACAATGAGCAGTTCTTC
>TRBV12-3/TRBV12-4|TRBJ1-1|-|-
CASSLLWNTEAFF
TGTGCCAGCAGTTTACTTTGGAACACTGAAGCTTTCTTT
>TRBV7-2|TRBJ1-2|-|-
CASSFNRGGYTF
TGTGCCAGCAGCTTTAATAGGGGTGGCTACACCTTC